The rows below give T cell receptor beta chains drawn from one sample of a study of a mutant IDH1 vaccine in newly diagnosed glioma. These receptors have no known antigen. The method was immunoSEQ multiplex PCR; TCRdb's version includes in-frame clones alone and lacks a portion of them. The table lists 50,000 to 60,000 clones, around 80% of them singletons. Here the sequenced sample was PBMCs, taken from a glioma patient whose treatment included an IDH1 peptide vaccine. These receptors came from a man aged 40-55 years with glioma. CDR3s leave out the opening cysteine and the closing phenylalanine or tryptophan. The D gene is left open where the match is weak.

TRBJ2-5,TRBV25-1,NA,ASSGLVLETQY
TRBJ2-2,TRBV7-2,NA,ASSFVSGGTGELF
TRBJ2-5,TRBV10-2,NA,ASSSSRRGTQY
TRBJ2-5,TRBV29-1,NA,SVNEGEETQY
TRBJ1-3,TRBV6-5,NA,ASSYEGSNTIY
TRBJ2-3,TRBV30,TRBD1,AWSGGQTTDTQY
TRBJ2-7,TRBV27,NA,ASRGERSEQY
TRBJ2-1,TRBV5-6,TRBD2,ASSHGGGTVDEQF
TRBJ1-1,TRBV5-1,NA,ASSLITGLNTEAF
TRBJ1-1,TRBV29-1,TRBD1,SAKTGGTEAF
TRBJ2-3,TRBV23-1,NA,ASSLRGSPDYTDTQY
TRBJ1-2,TRBV10-3,NA,AISEAYVRGSGYT
TRBJ2-7,TRBV6-5,TRBD1,ASGKQGPSYEQY
TRBJ2-2,TRBV5-1,NA,ASSSIKAGELF
TRBJ2-3,TRBV7-9,NA,ASSLEVGGDTDTQY
TRBJ2-2,TRBV2,NA,ASIRLAGAPGTGELF
TRBJ2-5,TRBV5-1,TRBD1,ASSLGQGPQETQY
TRBJ2-1,TRBV19,NA,ASSPRRDNEQF
TRBJ2-7,TRBV5-1,NA,ASSSWTDTYEQY
TRBJ1-5,TRBV6-1,TRBD1,ASRSPTGPVQPQH
TRBJ1-6,TRBV27,NA,ASNRVPHNSPLH
TRBJ1-5,TRBV28,NA,ASRLTGAEQPQH
TRBJ1-2,TRBV7-9,TRBD1,ASSRTGGSGYT
TRBJ2-3,TRBV5-6,NA,ASSPQRGMTDTQY
TRBJ1-5,TRBV6-1,NA,AVLRDSNQPQH
TRBJ2-3,TRBV7-9,TRBD2,ASSLVRVGGGTTDTQY
TRBJ1-2,TRBV10-3,NA,AIGSGDRRGYT
TRBJ2-1,TRBV4-1,NA,ASSQAAGSRGYNEQF
TRBJ2-7,TRBV5-4,NA,ASSLGISYEQY
TRBJ2-7,TRBV5-1,NA,ASRYGPDSYEQY
TRBJ2-1,TRBV29-1,TRBD2,SVEESGTSGEQF
TRBJ1-2,TRBV4-1,NA,ASSHLEAGTSNYGYT
TRBJ1-5,TRBV4-1,NA,ASSHAGIQPQH
TRBJ2-2,TRBV27,NA,AKSLGGSTGELF
TRBJ1-2,TRBV9,NA,ASSPSRDYGYT
TRBJ1-2,TRBV11-3,NA,ASSLDRTPAPGNYGYT
TRBJ1-1,TRBV15,NA,ATRRDSMGTEAF
TRBJ1-1,TRBV10-1,TRBD1,ASSAGQGDTEAF
TRBJ1-2,TRBV13,NA,ASSPPSLFGGPDYGYT